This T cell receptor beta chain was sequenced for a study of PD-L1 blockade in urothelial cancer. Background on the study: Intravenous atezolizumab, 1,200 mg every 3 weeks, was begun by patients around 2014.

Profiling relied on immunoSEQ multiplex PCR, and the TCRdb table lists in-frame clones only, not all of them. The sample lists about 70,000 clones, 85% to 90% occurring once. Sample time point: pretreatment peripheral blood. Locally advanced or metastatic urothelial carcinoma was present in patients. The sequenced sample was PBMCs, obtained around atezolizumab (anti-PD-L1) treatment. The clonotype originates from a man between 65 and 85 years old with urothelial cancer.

In DNA, the CDR3 is TGTGCCAGCAGCTTACGGGACAGTGCTAATGAAAAACTGTTTTTT. As protein: CASSLRDSANEKLFF. V is TRBV11-2 and J is TRBJ1-4; 7 bases map to TRBD1. The V gene's germline CDR1 is SGHAT and CDR2 FQNNGV. This CDR3 spans 15 amino acids. With V trimmed by 2 bases and J by 3 bases, 3 bases remained unmatched.